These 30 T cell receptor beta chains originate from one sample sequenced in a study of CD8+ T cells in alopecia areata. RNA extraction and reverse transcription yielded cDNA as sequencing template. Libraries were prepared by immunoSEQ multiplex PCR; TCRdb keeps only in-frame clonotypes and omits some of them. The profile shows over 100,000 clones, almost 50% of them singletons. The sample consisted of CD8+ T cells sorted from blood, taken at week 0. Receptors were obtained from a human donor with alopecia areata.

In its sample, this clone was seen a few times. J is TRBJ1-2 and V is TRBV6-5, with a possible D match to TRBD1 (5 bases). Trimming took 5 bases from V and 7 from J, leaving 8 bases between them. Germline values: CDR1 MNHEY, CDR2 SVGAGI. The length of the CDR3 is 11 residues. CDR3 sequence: CASSRGGGYTF. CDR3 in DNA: TGTGCCAGCAGTCGGGGGGGTGGCTACACCTTC.

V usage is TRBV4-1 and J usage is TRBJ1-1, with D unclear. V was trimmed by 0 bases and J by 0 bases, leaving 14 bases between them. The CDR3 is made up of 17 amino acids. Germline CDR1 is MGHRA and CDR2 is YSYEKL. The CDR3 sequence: CASSQEPMTDLNTEAFF. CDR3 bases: TGCGCCAGCAGCCAAGAGCCTATGACGGATTTGAACACTGAAGCTTTCTTT.

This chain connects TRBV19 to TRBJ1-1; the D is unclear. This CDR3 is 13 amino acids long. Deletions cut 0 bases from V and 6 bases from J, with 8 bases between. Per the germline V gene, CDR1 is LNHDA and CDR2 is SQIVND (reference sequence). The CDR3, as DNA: TGTGCCAGTAGTATAGATCTTGAGGCTGAAGCTTTCTTT. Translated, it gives CASSIDLEAEAFF.

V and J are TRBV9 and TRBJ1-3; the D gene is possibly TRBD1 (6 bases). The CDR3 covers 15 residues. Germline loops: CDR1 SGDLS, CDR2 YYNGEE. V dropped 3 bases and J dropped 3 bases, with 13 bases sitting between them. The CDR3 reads CASSAETGDGNTIYF. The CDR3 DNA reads TGTGCCAGCAGCGCCGAGACAGGAGATGGAAACACCATATATTTT.

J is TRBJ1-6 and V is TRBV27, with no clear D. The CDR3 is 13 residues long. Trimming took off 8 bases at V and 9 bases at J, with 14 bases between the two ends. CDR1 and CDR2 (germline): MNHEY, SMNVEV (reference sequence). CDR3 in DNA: TGTGCCAGCCGGTCCTTAAGCCCTTCACCCCTCCACTTT. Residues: CASRSLSPSPLHF.

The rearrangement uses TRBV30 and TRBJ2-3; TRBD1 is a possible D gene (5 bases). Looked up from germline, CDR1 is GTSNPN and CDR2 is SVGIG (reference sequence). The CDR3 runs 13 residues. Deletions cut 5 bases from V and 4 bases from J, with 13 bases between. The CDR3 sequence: CAWGQVFSDTQYF. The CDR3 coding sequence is TGTGCCTGGGGACAAGTCTTTTCAGATACGCAGTATTTT.

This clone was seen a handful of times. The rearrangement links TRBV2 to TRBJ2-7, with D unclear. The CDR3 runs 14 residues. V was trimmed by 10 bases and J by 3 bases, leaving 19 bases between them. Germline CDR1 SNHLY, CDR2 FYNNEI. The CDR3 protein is CANRRHDTGYEQYF. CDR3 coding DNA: TGTGCCAACAGACGACACGATACTGGCTACGAGCAGTACTTC.

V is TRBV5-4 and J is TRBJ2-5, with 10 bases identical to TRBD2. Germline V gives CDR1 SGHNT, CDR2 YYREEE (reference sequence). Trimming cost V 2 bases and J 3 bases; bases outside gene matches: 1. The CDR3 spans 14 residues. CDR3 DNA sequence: TGTGCCAGCAGCTTTAGCGGGGGGAAAGAGACCCAGTACTTC. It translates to CASSFSGGKETQYF.

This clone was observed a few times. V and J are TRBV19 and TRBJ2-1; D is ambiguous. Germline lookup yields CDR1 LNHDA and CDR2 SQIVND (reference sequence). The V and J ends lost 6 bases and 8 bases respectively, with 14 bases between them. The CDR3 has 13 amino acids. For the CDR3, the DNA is TGTGCCAGTAGCCCGGTGGTAGGGTATGAGCAGTTCTTC. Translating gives CASSPVVGYEQFF.

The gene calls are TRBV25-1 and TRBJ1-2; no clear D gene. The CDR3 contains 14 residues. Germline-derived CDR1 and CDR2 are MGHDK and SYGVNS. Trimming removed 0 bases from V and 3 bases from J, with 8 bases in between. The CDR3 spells CASSEYEGDYGYTF. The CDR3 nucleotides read TGTGCCAGCAGTGAATATGAGGGAGACTATGGCTACACCTTC.

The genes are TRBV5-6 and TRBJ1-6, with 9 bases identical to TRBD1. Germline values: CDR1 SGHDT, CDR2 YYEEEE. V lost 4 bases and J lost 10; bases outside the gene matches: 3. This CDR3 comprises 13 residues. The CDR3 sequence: CASSLGQGSPLHF. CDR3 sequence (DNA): TGTGCCAGCAGCCTGGGACAGGGATCACCCCTCCACTTT.

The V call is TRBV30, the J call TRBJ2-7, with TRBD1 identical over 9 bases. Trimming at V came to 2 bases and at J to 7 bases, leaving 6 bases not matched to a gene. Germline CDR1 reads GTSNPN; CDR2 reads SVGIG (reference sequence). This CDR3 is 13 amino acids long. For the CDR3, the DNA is TGTGCCTGGAGTTTGGGACAGGGACGAGAGCAGTACTTC. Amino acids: CAWSLGQGREQYF.

The CDR3 reads CAWRGFTGNTGELFF. CDR3 nucleotides: TGTGCCTGGAGAGGGTTTACAGGGAACACCGGGGAGCTGTTTTTT. The chain has TRBV30 and TRBJ2-2; TRBD1 is a possible D gene (5 bases). V lost 3 bases, J lost 1 base, and 12 bases lay in between. CDR3 length equals 15 residues. CDR1 and CDR2 (germline): GTSNPN, SVGIG (reference sequence).

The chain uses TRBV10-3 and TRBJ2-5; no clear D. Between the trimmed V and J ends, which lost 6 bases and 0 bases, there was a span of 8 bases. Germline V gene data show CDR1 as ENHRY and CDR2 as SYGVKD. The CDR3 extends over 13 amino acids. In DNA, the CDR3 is TGTGCCATCAGGCGCTTAGACCAAGAGACCCAGTACTTC. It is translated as CAIRRLDQETQYF.

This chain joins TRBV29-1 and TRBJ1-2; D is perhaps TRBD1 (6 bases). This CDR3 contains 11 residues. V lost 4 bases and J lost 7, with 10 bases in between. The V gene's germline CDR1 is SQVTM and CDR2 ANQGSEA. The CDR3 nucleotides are TGCAGCGTTGTTGGGGGCAGTGGCTACACCTTC. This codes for CSVVGGSGYTF. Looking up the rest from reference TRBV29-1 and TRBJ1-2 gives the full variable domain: SAVISQKPSRDICQRGTSLTIQCQVDSQVTMMFWYRQQPGQSLTLIATANQGSEATYESGFVIDKFPISRPNLTFSTLTVSNMSPEDSSIYLCSVVGGSGYTFGSGTRLTVV.

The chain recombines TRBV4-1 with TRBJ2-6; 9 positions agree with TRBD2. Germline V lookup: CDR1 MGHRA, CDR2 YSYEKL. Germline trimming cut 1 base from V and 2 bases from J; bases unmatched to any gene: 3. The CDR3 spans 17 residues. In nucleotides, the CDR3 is TGCGCCAGCAGCCAAGCCGTAGCGGGGGCTGGGGCCAACGTCCTGACTTTC. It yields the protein CASSQAVAGAGANVLTF.

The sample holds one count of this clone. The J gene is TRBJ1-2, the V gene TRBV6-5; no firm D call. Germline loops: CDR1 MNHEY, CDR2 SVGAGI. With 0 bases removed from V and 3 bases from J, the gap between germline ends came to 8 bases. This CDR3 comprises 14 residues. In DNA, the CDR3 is TGTGCCAGCAGTTACTCGAGCCGAGACTATGGCTACACCTTC. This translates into CASSYSSRDYGYTF.

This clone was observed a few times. The CDR3 spells CASSSSQLEQYF. As DNA, the CDR3 is TGTGCCAGCAGTTCCTCCCAGCTCGAGCAGTACTTC. The J gene is TRBJ2-7, the V gene TRBV6-5; D not certain. Trimming stripped 4 bases from V and 6 bases from J, with 10 bases between. This CDR3 comprises 12 residues. Germline values: CDR1 MNHEY, CDR2 SVGAGI.

CDR3 region: CASRYRSSGANVLTF. CDR3 coding DNA: TGTGCCAGCAGGTACAGGAGCTCTGGGGCCAACGTCCTGACTTTC. The rearrangement uses TRBV11-2 and TRBJ2-6, with D possibly TRBD1 on 5 matching bases. The CDR3 loop spans 15 amino acids. The ends were cut back, 6 bases at V and 0 bases at J, with 9 bases in the middle. CDR1 is SGHAT, CDR2 FQNNGV, per germline.

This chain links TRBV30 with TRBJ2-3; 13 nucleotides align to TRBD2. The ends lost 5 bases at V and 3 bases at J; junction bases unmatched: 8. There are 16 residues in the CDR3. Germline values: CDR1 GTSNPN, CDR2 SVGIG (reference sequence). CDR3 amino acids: CAWHPGLAGWTDTQYF. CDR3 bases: TGTGCCTGGCACCCGGGACTAGCGGGGTGGACAGATACGCAGTATTTT.

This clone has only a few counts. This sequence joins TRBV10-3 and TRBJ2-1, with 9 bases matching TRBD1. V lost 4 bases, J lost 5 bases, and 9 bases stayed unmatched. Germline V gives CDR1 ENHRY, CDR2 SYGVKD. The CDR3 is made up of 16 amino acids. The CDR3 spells CAISGSTGGNDNEQFF. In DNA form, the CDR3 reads TGTGCCATCAGTGGGTCAACAGGGGGCAATGACAATGAGCAGTTCTTC.

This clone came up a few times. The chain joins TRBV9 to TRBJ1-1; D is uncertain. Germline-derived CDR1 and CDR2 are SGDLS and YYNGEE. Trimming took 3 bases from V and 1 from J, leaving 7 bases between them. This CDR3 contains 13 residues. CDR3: CASSDLQNTEAFF. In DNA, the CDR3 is TGTGCCAGCAGCGACCTACAGAACACTGAAGCTTTCTTT.

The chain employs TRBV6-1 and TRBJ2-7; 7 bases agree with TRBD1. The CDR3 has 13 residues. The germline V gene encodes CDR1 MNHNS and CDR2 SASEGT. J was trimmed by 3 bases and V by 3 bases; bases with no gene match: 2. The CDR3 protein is CASSEGDSYEQYF. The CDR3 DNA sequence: TGTGCCAGCAGTGAGGGGGACAGCTACGAGCAGTACTTC.

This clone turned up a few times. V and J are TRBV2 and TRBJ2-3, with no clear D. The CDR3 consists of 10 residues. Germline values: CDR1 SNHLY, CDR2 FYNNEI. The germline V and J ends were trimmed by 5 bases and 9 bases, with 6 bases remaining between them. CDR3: CASSLATQYF. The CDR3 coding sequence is TGTGCCAGCAGTTTAGCCACGCAGTATTTT.

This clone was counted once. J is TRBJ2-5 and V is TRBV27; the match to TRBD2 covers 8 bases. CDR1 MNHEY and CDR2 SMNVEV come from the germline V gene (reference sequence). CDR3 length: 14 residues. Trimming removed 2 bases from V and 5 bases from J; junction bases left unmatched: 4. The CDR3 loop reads CASSLAGGRETQYF. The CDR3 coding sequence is TGTGCCAGCAGTTTAGCGGGGGGAAGGGAGACCCAGTACTTC.

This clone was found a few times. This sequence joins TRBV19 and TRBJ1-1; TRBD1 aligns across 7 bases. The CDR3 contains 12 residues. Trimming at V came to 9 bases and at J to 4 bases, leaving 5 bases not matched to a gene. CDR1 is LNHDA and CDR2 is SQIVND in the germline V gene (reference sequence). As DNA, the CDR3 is TGTGCCAGCAACAGGGGTATCACTGAAGCTTTCTTT. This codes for CASNRGITEAFF.

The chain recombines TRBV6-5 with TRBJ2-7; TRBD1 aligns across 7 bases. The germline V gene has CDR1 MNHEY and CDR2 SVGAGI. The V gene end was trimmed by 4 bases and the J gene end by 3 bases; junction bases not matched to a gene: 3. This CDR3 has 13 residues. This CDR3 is CASSLGTVYEQYF. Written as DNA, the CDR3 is TGTGCCAGCAGTTTGGGGACAGTCTACGAGCAGTACTTC.

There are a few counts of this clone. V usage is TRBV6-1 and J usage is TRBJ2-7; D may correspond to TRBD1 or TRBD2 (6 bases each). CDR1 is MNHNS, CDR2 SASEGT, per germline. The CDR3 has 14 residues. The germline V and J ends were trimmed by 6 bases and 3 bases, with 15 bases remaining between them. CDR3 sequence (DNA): TGTGCCAGCAGCGCGGGACACAGCTACTACGAGCAGTACTTC. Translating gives CASSAGHSYYEQYF.

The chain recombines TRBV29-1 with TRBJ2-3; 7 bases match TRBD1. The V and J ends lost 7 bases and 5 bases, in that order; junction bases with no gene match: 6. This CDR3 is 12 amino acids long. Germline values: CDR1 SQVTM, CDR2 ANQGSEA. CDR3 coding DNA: TGCAGCGCAGGAACAGGGGTAGATACGCAGTATTTT. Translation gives CSAGTGVDTQYF.

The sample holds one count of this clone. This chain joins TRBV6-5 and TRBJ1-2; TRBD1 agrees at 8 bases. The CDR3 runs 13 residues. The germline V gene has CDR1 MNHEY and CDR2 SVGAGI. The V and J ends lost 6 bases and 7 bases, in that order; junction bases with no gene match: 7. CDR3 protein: CASRGQDLSGYTF. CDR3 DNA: TGTGCCAGCAGGGGACAGGATCTGAGTGGCTACACCTTC.